Following are 32 T cell receptor beta chains from one sample sequenced in a study of beta chain features in type 1 diabetes. Study results and caveats: Shortening that was moderate but significant affected the TCRB CDR3s of Type 1 diabetes patients in all four CD4+ subsets.

For these receptors, no antigen is known. The isolated RNA, all of it, was reverse transcribed, so expressed TCRB transcripts were what got sequenced. Clones were sequenced by immunoSEQ multiplex PCR, and TCRdb holds only the in-frame ones, with some missing. The sample holds about 340,000 clones, roughly 14% seen once. Material: naive CD4+ T cells from blood. The receptors here all came from a woman between 18 and 29 years old with type 1 diabetes.

The chain combines TRBV7-7 with TRBJ2-2; 8 bases agree with TRBD1. CDR3 length: 12 amino acids. Germline-derived CDR1 and CDR2 are SSHAT and FNYEAQ (reference sequence). The trim removed 4 bases at V and 11 bases at J, leaving 3 bases unmatched. CDR3 bases: TGTGCCAGCAGCTCCGGACAGGGAGAGCTGTTTTTT. The encoded protein is CASSSGQGELFF. Supplemented by reference TRBV7-7 and TRBJ2-2, the full variable domain reads GAGVSQSPRYKVTKRGQDVTLRCDPISSHATLYWYQQALGQGPEFLTYFNYEAQPDKSGLPSDRFSAERPEGSISTLTIQRTEQRDSAMYRCASSSGQGELFFGEGSRLTVL.

This chain connects TRBV5-5 to TRBJ2-6, with 7 nucleotides matching TRBD2. Germline V gene data show CDR1 as SGHKS and CDR2 as YYEKEE (reference sequence). V shed 0 bases, J shed 2 bases, and the junction held 5 bases outside the gene matches. CDR3 length: 17 residues. DNA of the CDR3: TGTGCCAGCAGCTTGGAGGGTGCGGGGGCTGGGGCCAACGTCCTGACTTTC. This codes for CASSLEGAGAGANVLTF. The whole variable domain, filled in from reference TRBV5-5 and TRBJ2-6, reads DAGVTQSPTHLIKTRGQQVTLRCSPISGHKSVSWYQQVLGQGPQFIFQYYEKEERGRGNFPDRFSARQFPNYSSELNVNALLLGDSALYLCASSLEGAGAGANVLTFGAGSRLTVL.

Here the CDR3 DNA reads TGTGCCAGCAGCCTCCGGGGGGGAACTTCCTACGAGCAGTACGTC. Residues: CASSLRGGTSYEQYV. The chain has TRBV7-2 and TRBJ2-7; 8 bases align to TRBD2. Germline V lookup: CDR1 SGHTA, CDR2 FQGNSA. V lost 5 bases and J lost 1; bases outside the gene matches: 7. This CDR3 has 15 amino acids.

V is TRBV7-2 and J is TRBJ2-5; D not certain. The CDR3 runs 11 residues. The V end lost 5 bases, the J end lost 8 bases, and 9 bases lay between the germline ends. From germline, CDR1 is SGHTA and CDR2 FQGNSA. The CDR3 here is CASSPRGTQYF. The CDR3 bases are TGTGCCAGCAGCCCCCGCGGAACCCAGTACTTC.

This clone was counted between two and nine times. The V call is TRBV18, the J call TRBJ2-6; 7 bases match TRBD1. In germline, CDR1 is KGHSH, CDR2 LQKENI. The CDR3 spans 16 residues. V shed 1 base and J 3 bases; nucleotides not matched to a gene: 3. Written as DNA, the CDR3 is TGTGCCAGCTCACCACTGACAGGGATTGGGGCCAACGTCCTGACTTTC. Amino acid sequence: CASSPLTGIGANVLTF.

This chain uses TRBV18 with TRBJ2-1; D possibly corresponds to TRBD2 (6 bases). Trimming took 4 bases from V and 3 from J, leaving 13 bases between them. CDR1 and CDR2 from the germline V gene are KGHSH and LQKENI. The CDR3 is 15 residues long. The chain's CDR3 is CASSRGDLSYNEQFF. The CDR3 DNA is TGTGCCAGCTCACGGGGGGACCTCAGCTACAATGAGCAGTTCTTC.

This sequence joins TRBV27 and TRBJ2-1; 10 bases agree with TRBD1. Germline CDR1 is MNHEY and CDR2 is SMNVEV (reference sequence). The CDR3 sequence is 15 residues long. V dropped 5 bases and J dropped 8; count of bases not matched to a gene: 9. CDR3 amino acids: CASSLWTGGKDEQFF. The CDR3 DNA is TGTGCCAGCAGTCTGTGGACAGGGGGGAAGGATGAGCAGTTCTTC.

V gene TRBV29-1 combines with J gene TRBJ1-5, with 9 bases lining up with TRBD1. CDR3 length equals 11 residues. V gave up 6 bases and J gave up 13 bases; unmatched junction bases: 7. Germline V gene sequence: CDR1 SQVTM, CDR2 ANQGSEA. The CDR3: CSVEQGATQHF. The CDR3 coding sequence is TGCAGCGTAGAACAGGGGGCTACTCAGCATTTT.

The rearrangement uses TRBV2 and TRBJ1-1; 9 nucleotides match TRBD1. Per germline, CDR1 SNHLY and CDR2 FYNNEI. This CDR3 has 15 residues. The ends lost 5 bases at V and 7 bases at J; junction bases unmatched: 11. The CDR3 here is CASSLTMDRGGEAFF. The DNA for the CDR3 is TGTGCCAGCAGTCTTACCATGGACAGGGGAGGTGAAGCTTTCTTT.

This clone was recorded a few times. The genes are TRBV9 and TRBJ2-1; D is unclear. V lost 3 bases and J 6 bases, leaving 10 bases between the germline ends. The germline CDR1 and CDR2 sequences are SGDLS and YYNGEE. There are 13 residues in the CDR3. The CDR3 nucleotides read TGTGCCAGCAGCGGCGCGTCGGTCAATGAGCAGTTCTTC. It codes for CASSGASVNEQFF.

A word on this clone: One junction end does not reproduce the germline sequence, and a read error may be involved. The V call is TRBV4-1, the J call TRBJ2-1; D remains ambiguous. Per germline, CDR1 MGHRA and CDR2 YSYEKL. CDR3 length: 14 amino acids. The CDR3 coding sequence is TGCGCCAGCAGCCAAGACGTTTGGGCACCTCTCTCACTCTTC. Translated: CASSQDVWAPLSLF.

This chain connects TRBV5-1 to TRBJ1-2; D remains ambiguous. Trimming took off 0 bases at V and 6 bases at J, with 12 bases between the two ends. This CDR3 has 14 amino acids. Germline CDR1 and CDR2: SGHRS and YFSETQ. The CDR3 protein is CASSLDTIGDGYTF. The CDR3 DNA sequence: TGCGCCAGCAGCTTGGACACGATCGGGGATGGCTACACCTTC.

This chain uses TRBV11-2 with TRBJ2-7; 7 bases line up with TRBD1. The junction had 8 bases not matched to a gene; V was cut back by 4 bases and J by 2 bases. Germline lookup yields CDR1 SGHAT and CDR2 FQNNGV. The CDR3 is made up of 15 amino acids. The DNA of the CDR3 is TGTGCCAGCAGCTCATGGACAGGCAGGCCCTACGAGCAGTACTTC. Its translation: CASSSWTGRPYEQYF.

The chain uses TRBV7-2 and TRBJ2-2, with D possibly being TRBD2 (6 bases). The V gene lost 5 bases and the J gene lost 6 bases, with 19 bases spanning the gap. CDR3 length: 16 amino acids. CDR1 SGHTA and CDR2 FQGNSA come from the germline V gene. CDR3 protein: CASSPEGTSRSGELFF. The CDR3 nucleotides read TGTGCCAGCAGCCCCGAGGGTACTAGCAGGTCCGGGGAGCTGTTTTTT.

The chain's CDR3 is CASGAGNNQPQHF. The CDR3 DNA reads as TGTGCCAGCGGGGCAGGGAACAATCAGCCCCAGCATTTT. The chain joins TRBV2 to TRBJ1-5; weak D call: TRBD1 (5 bases). This CDR3 contains 13 residues. CDR1 and CDR2 (germline): SNHLY, FYNNEI. V dropped 8 bases and J dropped 3 bases, with 11 bases sitting between them.

This clone was counted a few times. The V call is TRBV19, the J call TRBJ2-1, with TRBD2 matching 8 bases. From germline, CDR1 is LNHDA and CDR2 SQIVND (reference sequence). CDR3 length equals 14 residues. The V segment lost 3 bases and the J segment 14 bases; nucleotides outside the gene matches: 12. The CDR3 nucleotides are TGTGCCAGTAGTATTGGGCGGGGGGTGGCATGGAAGTTCTTC. Protein: CASSIGRGVAWKFF.

There are a few counts of this clone. V usage is TRBV7-2 and J usage is TRBJ2-4; tentative D call: TRBD1 (5 bases). The germline CDR1 and CDR2 sequences are SGHTA and FQGNSA. Trimming pared 5 bases from V and 12 bases from J, leaving 11 bases between. The CDR3 sequence is 11 residues long. The CDR3 sequence: CASSLRTHQYF. The CDR3 bases are TGTGCCAGCAGCCTGAGGACACATCAGTACTTC.

A few counts support this clone. In nucleotides, the CDR3 is TGCGCCAGCAGCTTTATCTCGAGCCCCGCCGGGGAGCTGTTTTTT. Translating it yields CASSFISSPAGELFF. V gene TRBV5-1 combines with J gene TRBJ2-2, with D hard to call. V was cut by 2 bases and J by 6 bases, with 14 bases left in between. The germline V gene has CDR1 SGHRS and CDR2 YFSETQ. This CDR3 spans 15 amino acids.

This clone was recorded a few times. V gene TRBV14 combines with J gene TRBJ2-7; D remains ambiguous. The CDR3 covers 13 residues. Germline V gene sequence: CDR1 SGHDN, CDR2 FVKESK. V lost 5 bases to trimming and J lost 3 bases, with 11 bases between them. The CDR3 here is CASSYALNYEQYF. CDR3 coding DNA: TGTGCCAGCAGCTACGCGCTAAACTACGAGCAGTACTTC.

The sample holds a few counts of this clone. The chain uses TRBV27 and TRBJ2-7; 9 bases map to TRBD2. The CDR3 has 15 amino acids. Unmatched junction bases numbered 4, after V lost 3 bases and J lost 1 base. The germline gives CDR1 MNHEY, CDR2 SMNVEV (reference sequence). This CDR3 is CASSFLAGGSYEQYF. The CDR3 bases are TGTGCCAGCAGTTTCCTGGCGGGAGGGTCCTACGAGCAGTACTTC.

The chain is built from TRBV6-6 and TRBJ2-7; the match to TRBD1 covers 9 bases. The length of the CDR3 is 13 residues. Germline CDR1 and CDR2: MNHNY and SVGAGI (reference sequence). Trimming cost V 4 bases and J 6 bases; bases outside gene matches: 4. The CDR3: CASSFRQGGEQYV. The CDR3 DNA is TGTGCCAGCAGTTTCAGACAGGGGGGCGAGCAGTACGTC.

CDR3 sequence reads: CASRDTYYEQYF. CDR3 bases: TGTGCCAGTAGGGACACTTACTACGAGCAGTACTTC. The genes are TRBV19 and TRBJ2-7; D may be TRBD1 (5 bases). There are 12 residues in the CDR3. V gave up 6 bases and J gave up 3 bases, with 9 bases separating them. CDR1 and CDR2 from the germline V gene are LNHDA and SQIVND (reference sequence).

Details on this clone: Other nucleotide sequences from this sample produce the same CDR3. The genes are TRBV18 and TRBJ1-1; possibly TRBD1 for D (5 bases). Trimming cost V 2 bases and J 2 bases, with 9 bases left between them. From germline, CDR1 is KGHSH and CDR2 LQKENI. The CDR3 is made up of 14 amino acids. The CDR3 bases are TGTGCCAGCTCACCAGGGGGGGGTAACACTGAAGCTTTCTTT. Protein: CASSPGGGNTEAFF.

This CDR3 reads CASSHGQAPYEQYV. The CDR3 DNA reads TGTGCCAGCTCACACGGACAGGCTCCCTACGAGCAGTACGTC. The chain employs TRBV18 and TRBJ2-7; TRBD1 matches at 7 bases. Unmatched junction bases numbered 5, after V lost 4 bases and J lost 2 bases. The germline CDR1 and CDR2 sequences are KGHSH and LQKENI. The CDR3 consists of 14 residues.

A few counts support this clone. J is TRBJ2-7 and V is TRBV6-1; 9 nucleotides agree with TRBD1. CDR3 size: 12 residues. The V and J ends lost 8 bases and 4 bases, in that order; junction bases with no gene match: 3. The V gene's germline CDR1 is MNHNS and CDR2 SASEGT. CDR3: CASGQGRYEQYF. The CDR3 nucleotides are TGTGCCAGCGGACAGGGGAGGTACGAGCAGTACTTC.

The table lists this clone with a few counts. This chain links TRBV9 with TRBJ2-7; D might be TRBD2 (6 bases). V lost 0 bases to trimming and J lost 3 bases, with 10 bases between them. The CDR3 runs 14 residues. Germline assignment: CDR1 SGDLS and CDR2 YYNGEE. The CDR3 loop reads CASSVASTSYEQYF. The DNA for the CDR3 is TGTGCCAGCAGCGTAGCCTCGACTAGCTACGAGCAGTACTTC.

The rearrangement links TRBV6-5 to TRBJ2-7; tentative D call: TRBD1 (6 bases). Per the germline V gene, CDR1 is MNHEY and CDR2 is SVGAGI. The CDR3 has 13 residues. V gave up 5 bases and J gave up 4 bases, with 12 bases separating them. The CDR3 spells CASSPPGQYEQYF. The CDR3 DNA sequence: TGTGCCAGCAGTCCCCCCGGACAGTACGAGCAGTACTTC.

This clone was picked up a small number of times. The CDR3 DNA sequence: TGTGCCAGCATAAAGTGGCGGGGAAACACTGAAGCTTTCTTT. Encoded protein: CASIKWRGNTEAFF. The chain combines TRBV6-5 with TRBJ1-1; no clear D gene. The V gene's germline CDR1 is MNHEY and CDR2 SVGAGI. V was pared by 7 bases and J by 2 bases, with 14 bases between. This CDR3 is 14 amino acids long.

The V and J genes are TRBV6-1 and TRBJ2-3, with D uncertain. V lost 11 bases, J lost 2 bases, and 5 bases lay in between. Germline V gives CDR1 MNHNS, CDR2 SASEGT. The CDR3 extends over 10 amino acids. The CDR3 DNA is TGTGCCGTTCTCACAGATACGCAGTATTTT. Protein sequence: CAVLTDTQYF.

The gene calls are TRBV5-6 and TRBJ1-3; TRBD1 matches at 7 bases. The germline CDR1 and CDR2 sequences are SGHDT and YYEEEE. The CDR3 spans 14 residues. The trim removed 3 bases at V and 2 bases at J, leaving 2 bases unmatched. Written as DNA, the CDR3 is TGTGCCAGCAGCTCGGGACAGCCTGGAAACACCATATATTTT. It translates to CASSSGQPGNTIYF.

V gene TRBV18 combines with J gene TRBJ2-7; the match to TRBD1 covers 9 bases. V shed 3 bases, J shed 7 bases, and the junction held 10 bases outside the gene matches. Germline assignment: CDR1 KGHSH and CDR2 LQKENI. The CDR3 spans 15 residues. The CDR3 DNA reads TGTGCCAGCTCACCCACCGGGACAGGGCATTTTGAGCAGTACTTC. It specifies CASSPTGTGHFEQYF.

The V call is TRBV7-9, the J call TRBJ2-5; D might be TRBD1 (6 bases). The CDR3 sequence is 15 residues long. Per germline, CDR1 SEHNR and CDR2 FQNEAQ (reference sequence). V dropped 4 bases and J dropped 8 bases, with 20 bases sitting between them. CDR3 residues: CASSSELGAPNTQYF. In DNA form, the CDR3 reads TGTGCCAGCAGCTCCGAGCTGGGGGCACCAAACACCCAGTACTTC.